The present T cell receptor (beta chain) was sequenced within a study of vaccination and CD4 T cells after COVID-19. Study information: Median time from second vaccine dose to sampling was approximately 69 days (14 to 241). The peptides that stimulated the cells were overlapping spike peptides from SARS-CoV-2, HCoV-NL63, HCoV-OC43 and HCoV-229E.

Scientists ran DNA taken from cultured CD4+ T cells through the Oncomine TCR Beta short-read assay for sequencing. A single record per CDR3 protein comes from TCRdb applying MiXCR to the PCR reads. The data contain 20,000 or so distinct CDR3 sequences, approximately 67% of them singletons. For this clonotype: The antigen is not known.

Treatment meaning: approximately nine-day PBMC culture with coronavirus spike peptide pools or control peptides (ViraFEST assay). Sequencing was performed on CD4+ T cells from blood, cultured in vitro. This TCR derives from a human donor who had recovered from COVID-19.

The CDR3 sequence is CASSDRDRANQPQHF. The CDR3 coding sequence is TGTGCCAGCAGCGACCGGGACAGGGCGAATCAGCCCCAGCATTTT. This chain links TRBV28 with TRBJ1-5; 9 bases are a match to TRBD1. The germline gives CDR1 MDHEN, CDR2 SYDVKM. V lost 6 bases and J lost 4; bases outside the gene matches: 7. The CDR3 has 15 residues.